This TCR beta chain was obtained from a study of T cell repertoires in cytomegalovirus infection. Study background: Public TCR beta signature analysis indicated the presence of both CMV infection and matching HLA type.

The CDR3 totals 14 residues. Trimming at V came to 6 bases and at J to 7 bases, leaving 8 bases not matched to a gene. This clonotype appeared a few times. The antigen remains unidentified. In TCRdb, the reads were re-called with MiXCR into one record per CDR3 protein. Of 350,000 to 550,000 distinct CDR3 sequences detected, 25% to 40% appear once; the ten largest clones hold around 13%. Whole-study findings and limits: Carriers of CMV plus the relevant HLA were identified by cumulative public TCR beta family frequency. Dominating the ex vivo response were HLA-C-restricted CMV-specific TCR beta clonotypes.

What was sequenced was PBMCs. J is TRBJ1-5 and V is TRBV12-3 or TRBV12-4; 8 bases align to TRBD1. The TCR sequence derives from a human donor in good health (CMV status not recorded). Some clones in this sample may be carry-over from other donors' samples. The CDR3 spells CASRGGQAGQPQHF. CDR3 DNA: TGTGCCAGCAGGGGGGGACAGGCGGGACAGCCCCAGCATTTT.